These 2 T cell receptor beta chains were all obtained from the same sample, sequenced in a study of human T cells and chemical hapten exposure. Stated time point: pre-sensitization, week 0. Specified treatment: therapeutic diphenylcyclopropenone sensitization with weekly scalp DPC. TCRdb recomputed calls from the RACE reads with MiXCR, one row per CDR3 protein. The data show a few hundred thousand distinct CDR3 sequences, approximately 5% seen once. The material sequenced was whole blood, taken in connection with sensitization to the hapten diphenylcyclopropenone (DPC). These receptors were taken from a woman aged 18-29 years with alopecia areata. Some clones in this sample may be carry-over from other donors' samples.

This clonotype appeared once. A read error is possible here, since a much larger clone lies one base away. This chain links TRBV6-5 with TRBJ1-6, with a possible D match to TRBD1 (5 bases). This CDR3 has 13 amino acids. Germline loops: CDR1 MNHEY, CDR2 SVGAGI. CDR3 nucleotides: TGTGCCAGCAGTAGGGGATATAATTCATCCCTCCACTTT. Its protein product is CASSRGYNSSLHF.

V gene TRBV21-1 combines with J gene TRBJ2-7. TRBV21-1 corresponds to a pseudogene. This CDR3 contains 12 residues. DNA of the CDR3: TGTGCCAGCAGCAAAGCCCGTTACGAGCAGTACTTC. Residues: CASSKARYEQYF.